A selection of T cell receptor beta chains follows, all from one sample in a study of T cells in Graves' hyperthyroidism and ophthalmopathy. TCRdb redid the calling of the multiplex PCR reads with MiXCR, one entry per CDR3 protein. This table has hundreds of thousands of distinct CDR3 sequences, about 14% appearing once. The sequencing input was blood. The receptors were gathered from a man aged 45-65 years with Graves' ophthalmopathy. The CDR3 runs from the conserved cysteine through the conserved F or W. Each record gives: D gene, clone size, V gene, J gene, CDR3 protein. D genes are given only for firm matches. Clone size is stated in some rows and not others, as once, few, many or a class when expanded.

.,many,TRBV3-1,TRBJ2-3,CASSRLEIGTDTQYF
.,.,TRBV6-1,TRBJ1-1,CASSESPANTEAFF
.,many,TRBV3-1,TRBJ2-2,CASSLGRPNTGELFF
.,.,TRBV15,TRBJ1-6,CVTSRGPRSSYNSPLHF
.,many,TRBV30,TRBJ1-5,CAWSDSGMGQPQHF
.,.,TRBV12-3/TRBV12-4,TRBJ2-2,CASSSAGEARELFF
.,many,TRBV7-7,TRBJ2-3,CASSLSLGEADTQYF
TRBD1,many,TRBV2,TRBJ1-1,CASGGQGARTEAFF
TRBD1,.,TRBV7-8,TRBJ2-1,CASSRTGDLARGPLSSYNEQFF
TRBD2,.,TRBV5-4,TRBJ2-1,CASSMGTSGRIHNEQFF
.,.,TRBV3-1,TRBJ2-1,CASKGSSPSLTWNEQFF
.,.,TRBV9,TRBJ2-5,CASSVVAGAQETQYF
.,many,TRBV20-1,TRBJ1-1,CSAIPRMRNTEAFF
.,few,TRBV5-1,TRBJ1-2,CASSLNPTYYGYTF
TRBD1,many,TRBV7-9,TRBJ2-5,CASSLETDRGTQYF
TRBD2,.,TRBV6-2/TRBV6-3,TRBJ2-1,CASSSKLAGGLGQFF